This T cell receptor beta chain was sequenced during a study of cytomegalovirus exposure and HLA in healthy donors. The overall study: The 100 million to 120 million unique TCR beta sequences, from about 190 million T cells, were found by an earlier analysis. Among the roughly 370 genotyped donors, 81% were placed in the Caucasian-associated ancestry cluster. Study results and caveats: The analysis excluded some indistinguishable V segments, including TRBV6-2 and TRBV6-3. While the bulk of TCR sequences proved rare, some public TCRs turned up in many donors.

Trimming shortened V by 1 base and J by 4 bases, and 8 bases separated the two germline ends. This CDR3 is 14 amino acids long. Germline CDR1 reads SEHNR; CDR2 reads FQNEAQ (reference sequence). With 60 Vbeta and 13 Jbeta primers, the PCR was carried out. Profiled with immunoSEQ multiplex PCR; TCRdb holds only in-frame clones, not every one. The repertoire holds around 110,000 clones, with around 10% as singletons. To note about this clone: The antigen is not known.

Sequenced input: PBMCs. The chain is built from TRBV7-9 and TRBJ2-1, with D tentatively TRBD2 (6 bases). The clonotype originates from a young man in good health and CMV-seronegative. The CDR3 DNA reads TGTGCCAGCAGCTTAGAACTAGCTTACAATGAGCAGTTCTTC. It specifies CASSLELAYNEQFF.